This TCR beta chain was profiled in a study of tumor and adjacent non-tumor tissue in lung cancer. Findings of the study overall: Patients with more diverse tumor TCRs had worse survival.

Details on this clonotype: As yet, its antigen is unknown.

Three rounds of nested PCR, following a modified ARM-PCR protocol, produced the TCRbeta library. TCRdb reanalysed the multiplex PCR reads using MiXCR and keeps one entry per CDR3 protein. Found here are about 76,000 distinct CDR3 sequences, roughly 80% of them singletons; the top ten hold approximately 55%. V was shortened by 3 bases and J by 5 bases, with 11 bases between the two germline ends. The CDR3 consists of 14 residues. Germline V gene lookup returns CDR1 LGHNA and CDR2 YSLEER. The template was RNA from unsorted bulk tissue. This non-tumor lung sample came from over 3 cm beyond the tumor edge.

Sequenced sample: distant non-tumor lung tissue. The chain carries TRBV4-3 and TRBJ2-1; no clear D. This clonotype originated in a man between 60 and 70 years old with non-small cell lung cancer. CDR3 bases: TGCGCCAGCAGCCAGTATTTAGGGAACAATGAGCAGTTCTTC. It translates to CASSQYLGNNEQFF.